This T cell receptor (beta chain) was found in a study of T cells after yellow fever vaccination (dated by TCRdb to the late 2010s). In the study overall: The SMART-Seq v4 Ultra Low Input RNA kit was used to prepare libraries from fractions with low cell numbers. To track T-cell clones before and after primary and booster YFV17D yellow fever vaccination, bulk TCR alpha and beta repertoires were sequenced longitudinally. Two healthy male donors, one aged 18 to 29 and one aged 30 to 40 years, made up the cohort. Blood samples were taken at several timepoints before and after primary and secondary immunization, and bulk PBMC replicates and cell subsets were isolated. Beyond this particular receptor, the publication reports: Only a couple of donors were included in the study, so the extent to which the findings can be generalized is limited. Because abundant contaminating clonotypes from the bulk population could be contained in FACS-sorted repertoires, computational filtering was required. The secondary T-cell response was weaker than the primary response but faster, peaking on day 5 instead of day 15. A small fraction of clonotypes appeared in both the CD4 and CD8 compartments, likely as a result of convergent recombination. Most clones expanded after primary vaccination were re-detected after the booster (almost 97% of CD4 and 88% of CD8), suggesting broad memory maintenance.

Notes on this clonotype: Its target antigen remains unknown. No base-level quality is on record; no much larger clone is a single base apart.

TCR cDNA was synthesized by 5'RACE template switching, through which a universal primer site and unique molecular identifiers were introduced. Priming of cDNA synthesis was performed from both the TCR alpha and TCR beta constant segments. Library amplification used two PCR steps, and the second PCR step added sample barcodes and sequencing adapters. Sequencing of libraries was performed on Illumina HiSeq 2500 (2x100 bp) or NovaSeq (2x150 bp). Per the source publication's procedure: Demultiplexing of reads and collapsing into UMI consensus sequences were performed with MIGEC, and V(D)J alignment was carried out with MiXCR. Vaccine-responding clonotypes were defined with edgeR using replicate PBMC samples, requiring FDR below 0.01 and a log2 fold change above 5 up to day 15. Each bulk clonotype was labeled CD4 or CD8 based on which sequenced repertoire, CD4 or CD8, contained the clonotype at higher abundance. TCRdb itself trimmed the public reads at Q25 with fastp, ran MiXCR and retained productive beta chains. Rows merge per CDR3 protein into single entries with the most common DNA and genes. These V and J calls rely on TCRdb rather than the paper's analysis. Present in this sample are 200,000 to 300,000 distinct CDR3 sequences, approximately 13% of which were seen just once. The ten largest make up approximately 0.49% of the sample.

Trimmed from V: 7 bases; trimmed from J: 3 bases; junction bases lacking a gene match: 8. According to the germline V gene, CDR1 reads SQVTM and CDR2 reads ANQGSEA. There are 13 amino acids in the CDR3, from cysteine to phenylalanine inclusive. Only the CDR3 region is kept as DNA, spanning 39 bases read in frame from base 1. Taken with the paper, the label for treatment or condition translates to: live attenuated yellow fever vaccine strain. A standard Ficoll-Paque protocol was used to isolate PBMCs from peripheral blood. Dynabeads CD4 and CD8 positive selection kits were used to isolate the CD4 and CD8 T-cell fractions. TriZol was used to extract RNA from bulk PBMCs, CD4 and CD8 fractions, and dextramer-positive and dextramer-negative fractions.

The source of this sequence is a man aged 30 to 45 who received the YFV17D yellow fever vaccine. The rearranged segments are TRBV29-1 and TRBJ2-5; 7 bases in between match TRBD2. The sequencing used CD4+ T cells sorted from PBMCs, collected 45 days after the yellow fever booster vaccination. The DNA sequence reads TGCAGCGGATATGAGGGAGGGGAAGAGACCCAGTACTTC. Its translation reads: CSGYEGGEETQYF.